This T cell receptor beta chain comes out of a study of cytomegalovirus exposure and HLA in healthy donors. On this clone: The antigen remains undetermined.

Findings of the study overall: Data from an earlier analysis indicated that most TCR beta V segments were productive either about 90% or about 30% of the time.

The CDR3 runs to 16 residues. Germline CDR1 and CDR2: PRHDT and FYEKMQ (reference sequence). Trimming took 1 base from V and 0 from J, leaving 10 bases between them. A multiplex PCR was run with 60 Vbeta primers and 13 Jbeta primers. Assay: immunoSEQ multiplex PCR; the TCRdb copy retains only in-frame clones and omits some. Its table records about 200,000 clones. This TCR derives from a girl under 10 years old in good health and CMV-seropositive. This chain uses TRBV13 with TRBJ1-3; a possible D gene is TRBD1 (5 bases). Sequenced sample: PBMCs. The DNA for the CDR3 is TGTGCCAGCAGCTTAGCCCGGACATCCTCTGGAAACACCATATATTTT. As protein: CASSLARTSSGNTIYF.